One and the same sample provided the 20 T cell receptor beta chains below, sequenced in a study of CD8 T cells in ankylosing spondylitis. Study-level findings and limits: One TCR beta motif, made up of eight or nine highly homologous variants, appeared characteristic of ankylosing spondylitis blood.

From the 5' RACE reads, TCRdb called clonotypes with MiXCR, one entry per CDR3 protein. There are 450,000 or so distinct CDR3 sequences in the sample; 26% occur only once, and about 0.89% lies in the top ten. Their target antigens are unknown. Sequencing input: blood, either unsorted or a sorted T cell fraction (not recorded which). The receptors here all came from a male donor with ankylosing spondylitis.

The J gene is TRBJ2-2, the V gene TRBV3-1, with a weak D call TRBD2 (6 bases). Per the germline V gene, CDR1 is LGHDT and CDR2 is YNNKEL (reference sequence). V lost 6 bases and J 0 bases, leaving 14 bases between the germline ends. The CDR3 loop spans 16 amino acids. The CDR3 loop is CASRRMGLSNTGELFF. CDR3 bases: TGTGCCAGCAGACGGATGGGACTGTCGAACACCGGGGAGCTGTTTTTT.

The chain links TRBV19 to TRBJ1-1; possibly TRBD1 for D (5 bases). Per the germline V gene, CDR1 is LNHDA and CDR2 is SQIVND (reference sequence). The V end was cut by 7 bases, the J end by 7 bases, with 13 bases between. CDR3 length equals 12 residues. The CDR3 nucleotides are TGTGCCAGTAAACAACAGGTGGGTGAAGCTTTCTTT. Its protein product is CASKQQVGEAFF.

The CDR3 reads CSVRDRHNEQFF. DNA for the CDR3: TGCAGCGTTAGGGACCGACACAATGAGCAGTTCTTC. The chain recombines TRBV29-1 with TRBJ2-1; D is perhaps TRBD1 or TRBD2 (5 bases each). The CDR3 contains 12 residues. Germline lookup yields CDR1 SQVTM and CDR2 ANQGSEA. Trimming cost V 5 bases and J 5 bases, with 10 bases left between them.

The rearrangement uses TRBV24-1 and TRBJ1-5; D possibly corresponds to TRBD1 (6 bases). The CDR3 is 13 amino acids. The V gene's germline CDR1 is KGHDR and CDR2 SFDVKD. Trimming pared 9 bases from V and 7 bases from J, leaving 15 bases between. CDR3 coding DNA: TGTGCCACCGGAGGGGGGACGGGGCAGCCCCAGCATTTT. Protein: CATGGGTGQPQHF.

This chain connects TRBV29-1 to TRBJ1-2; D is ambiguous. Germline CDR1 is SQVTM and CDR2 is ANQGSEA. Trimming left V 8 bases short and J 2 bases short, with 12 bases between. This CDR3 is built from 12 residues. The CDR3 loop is CSTKRLNYGYTF. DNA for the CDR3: TGCAGCACAAAGAGACTGAACTATGGCTACACCTTC. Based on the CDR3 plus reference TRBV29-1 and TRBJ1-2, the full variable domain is SAVISQKPSRDICQRGTSLTIQCQVDSQVTMMFWYRQQPGQSLTLIATANQGSEATYESGFVIDKFPISRPNLTFSTLTVSNMSPEDSSIYLCSTKRLNYGYTFGSGTRLTVV.

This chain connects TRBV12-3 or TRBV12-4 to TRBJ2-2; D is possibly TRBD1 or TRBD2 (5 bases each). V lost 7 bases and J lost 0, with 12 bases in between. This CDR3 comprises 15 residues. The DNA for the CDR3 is TGTGCCAGCACCTGGGGGTTATCGAACACCGGGGAGCTGTTTTTT. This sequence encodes CASTWGLSNTGELFF.

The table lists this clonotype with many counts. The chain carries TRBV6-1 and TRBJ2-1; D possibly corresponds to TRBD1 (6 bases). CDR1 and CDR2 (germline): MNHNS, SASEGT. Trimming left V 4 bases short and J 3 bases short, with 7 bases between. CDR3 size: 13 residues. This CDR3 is CASSGQDYNEQFF. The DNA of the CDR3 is TGTGCCAGCAGTGGACAGGACTACAATGAGCAGTTCTTC.

CDR3 sequence: CASARDGIGTDTQYF. CDR3 coding DNA: TGCGCCAGCGCCCGTGACGGGATAGGCACAGATACGCAGTATTTT. The J gene is TRBJ2-3, the V gene TRBV5-1; perhaps TRBD2 as D (5 bases). This CDR3 comprises 15 residues. The V end lost 7 bases, the J end lost 1 base, and 16 bases lay between the germline ends. The germline V gene has CDR1 SGHRS and CDR2 YFSETQ.

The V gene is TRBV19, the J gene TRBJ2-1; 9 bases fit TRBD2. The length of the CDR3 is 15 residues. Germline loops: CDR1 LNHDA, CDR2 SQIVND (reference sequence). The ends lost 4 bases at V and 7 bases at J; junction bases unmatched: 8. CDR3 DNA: TGTGCCAGTAGTAAACTAGCGGGCATGTGGAATGAGCAGTTCTTC. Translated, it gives CASSKLAGMWNEQFF.

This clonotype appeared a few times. CDR3 nucleotide sequence: TGTGCCAGCAGGGACAGAGTCGGGCAGCCCCAGCATTTT. The encoded protein is CASRDRVGQPQHF. The J gene is TRBJ1-5, the V gene TRBV6-1; tentative D call: TRBD1 (6 bases). Germline loops: CDR1 MNHNS, CDR2 SASEGT. Trimming took 6 bases from V and 7 from J, leaving 13 bases between them. This CDR3 comprises 13 residues.

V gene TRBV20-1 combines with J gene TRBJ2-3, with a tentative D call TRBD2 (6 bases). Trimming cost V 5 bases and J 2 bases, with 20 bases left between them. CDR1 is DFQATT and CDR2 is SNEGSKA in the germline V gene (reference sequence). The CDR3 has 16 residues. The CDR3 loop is CSAVFPGAGVTDTQYF. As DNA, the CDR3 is TGCAGTGCTGTTTTTCCGGGAGCTGGGGTCACAGATACGCAGTATTTT.

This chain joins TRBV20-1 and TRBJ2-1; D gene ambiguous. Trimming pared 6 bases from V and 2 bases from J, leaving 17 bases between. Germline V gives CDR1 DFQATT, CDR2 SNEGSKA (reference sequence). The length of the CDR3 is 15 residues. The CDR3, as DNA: TGCAGTGCCCAACCAAGGCATCCGACCTACAATGAGCAGTTCTTC. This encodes CSAQPRHPTYNEQFF.

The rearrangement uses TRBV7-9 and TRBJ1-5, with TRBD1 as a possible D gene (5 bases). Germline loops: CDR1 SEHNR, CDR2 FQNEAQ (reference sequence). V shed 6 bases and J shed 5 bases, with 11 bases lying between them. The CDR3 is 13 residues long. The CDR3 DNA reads TGTGCCAGCAGTCCAGACAGTCATCAGCCCCAGCATTTT. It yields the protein CASSPDSHQPQHF.

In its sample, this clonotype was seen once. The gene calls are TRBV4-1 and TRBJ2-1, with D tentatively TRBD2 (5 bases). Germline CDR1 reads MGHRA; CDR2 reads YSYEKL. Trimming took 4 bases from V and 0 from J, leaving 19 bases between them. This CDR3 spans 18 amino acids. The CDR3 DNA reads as TGCGCCAGCAGCCGAGACACTAGTAGCGCAAGCTCCTACAATGAGCAGTTCTTC. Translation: CASSRDTSSASSYNEQFF.

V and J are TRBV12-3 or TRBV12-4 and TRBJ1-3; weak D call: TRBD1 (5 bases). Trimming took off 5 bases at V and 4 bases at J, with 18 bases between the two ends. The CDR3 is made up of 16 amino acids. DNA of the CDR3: TGTGCCAGCAGTCGCGGGGCGACTTTTACGGGAAACACCATATATTTT. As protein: CASSRGATFTGNTIYF.

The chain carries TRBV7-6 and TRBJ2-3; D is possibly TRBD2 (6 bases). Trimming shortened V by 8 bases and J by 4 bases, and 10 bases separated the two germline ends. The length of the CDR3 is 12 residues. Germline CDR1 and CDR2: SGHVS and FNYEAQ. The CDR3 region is CASASGADTQYF. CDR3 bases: TGTGCCAGCGCCTCGGGAGCAGATACGCAGTATTTT. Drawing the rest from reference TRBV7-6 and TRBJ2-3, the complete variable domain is GAGVSQSPRYKVTKRGQDVALRCDPISGHVSLYWYRQALGQGPEFLTYFNYEAQQDKSGLPNDRFSAERPEGSISTLTIQRTEQRDSAMYRCASASGADTQYFGPGTRLTVL.

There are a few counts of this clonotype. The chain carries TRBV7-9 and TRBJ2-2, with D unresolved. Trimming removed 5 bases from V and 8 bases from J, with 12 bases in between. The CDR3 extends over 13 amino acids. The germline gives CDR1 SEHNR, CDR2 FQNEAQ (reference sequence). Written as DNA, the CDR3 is TGTGCCAGCAGCCCCCGAAGAAGTGGGGAGCTGTTTTTT. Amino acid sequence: CASSPRRSGELFF.

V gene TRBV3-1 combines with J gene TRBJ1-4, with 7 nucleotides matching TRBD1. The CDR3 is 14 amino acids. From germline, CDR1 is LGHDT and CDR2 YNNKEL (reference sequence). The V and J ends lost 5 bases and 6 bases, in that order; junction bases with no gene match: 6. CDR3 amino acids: CASSRQGLDEKLFF. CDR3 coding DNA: TGTGCCAGCAGCAGACAGGGACTGGATGAAAAACTGTTTTTT.

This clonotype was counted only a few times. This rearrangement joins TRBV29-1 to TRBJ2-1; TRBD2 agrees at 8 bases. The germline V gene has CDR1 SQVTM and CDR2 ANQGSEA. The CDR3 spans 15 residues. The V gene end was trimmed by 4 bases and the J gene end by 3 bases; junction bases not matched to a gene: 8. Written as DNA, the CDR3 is TGCAGCGTTGCGGCCGGGACTAGGAACTACAATGAGCAGTTCTTC. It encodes CSVAAGTRNYNEQFF.

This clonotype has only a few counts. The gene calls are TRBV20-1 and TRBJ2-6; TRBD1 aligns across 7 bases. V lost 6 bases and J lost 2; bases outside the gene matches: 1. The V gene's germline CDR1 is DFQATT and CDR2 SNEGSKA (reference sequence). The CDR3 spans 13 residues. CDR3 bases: TGCAGTGCCGGACAGGCTGGGGCCAACGTCCTGACTTTC. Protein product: CSAGQAGANVLTF.